The 31 T cell receptor beta chains presented below share a single source sample, sequenced in a study of cytomegalovirus exposure and HLA in healthy donors. Libraries were prepared by immunoSEQ multiplex PCR; TCRdb keeps only in-frame clonotypes and omits some of them. The sample holds roughly 220,000 clones, around four fifths seen once. The specimen sequenced was PBMCs. These receptor sequences come from a young woman in good health and CMV-seropositive.

The chain combines TRBV4-1 with TRBJ2-5, with TRBD2 as a possible D gene (5 bases). The CDR3 has 14 residues. Germline V CDR1 and CDR2: MGHRA, YSYEKL. With 4 bases removed from V and 1 base from J, the gap between germline ends came to 10 bases. The CDR3 protein is CASSLEDFQETQYF. The CDR3 coding sequence is TGCGCCAGCAGCCTAGAGGACTTCCAAGAGACCCAGTACTTC.

The V and J genes are TRBV9 and TRBJ2-1; 9 nucleotides match TRBD2. The CDR3 is 13 amino acids. Trimming cost V 3 bases and J 9 bases; bases outside gene matches: 4. Germline loops: CDR1 SGDLS, CDR2 YYNGEE. The CDR3, as DNA: TGTGCCAGCAGCGCCGGACTAGCGCGTGAGCAGTTCTTC. Translated: CASSAGLAREQFF.

The chain employs TRBV5-1 and TRBJ2-7; D uncertain. Germline CDR1 is SGHRS and CDR2 is YFSETQ. This CDR3 has 13 residues. The V and J ends lost 0 bases and 1 base respectively, with 5 bases between them. The CDR3 loop reads CASSLAPSYEQYF. The CDR3 DNA reads TGCGCCAGCAGCTTGGCGCCGTCCTACGAGCAGTACTTC. The entire variable domain, with the rest obtained from reference TRBV5-1 and TRBJ2-7, is as follows: KAGVTQTPRYLIKTRGQQVTLSCSPISGHRSVSWYQQTPGQGLQFLFEYFSETQRNKGNFPGRFSGRQFSNSRSEMNVSTLELGDSALYLCASSLAPSYEQYFGPGTRLTVT.

This chain uses TRBV6-6 with TRBJ2-7; D tentatively fits TRBD1 or TRBD2 (5 bases each). Trimming left V 2 bases short and J 1 base short, with 12 bases between. This CDR3 region has 15 residues. Germline CDR1 reads MNHNY; CDR2 reads SVGAGI (reference sequence). CDR3 in amino acids: CASSYNQGASYEQYF. The CDR3 DNA reads as TGTGCCAGCAGTTACAACCAGGGAGCGTCCTACGAGCAGTACTTC.

The V and J genes are TRBV7-9 and TRBJ1-5; 10 nucleotides agree with TRBD1. Germline CDR1 is SEHNR and CDR2 is FQNEAQ (reference sequence). Losses at the gene ends were 5 bases for V and 4 bases for J; bases not matched to a gene: 5. The CDR3 is 15 amino acids. The CDR3 region has the DNA TGTGCCAGCAGCCTAGGGACAGGGGTAAATCAGCCCCAGCATTTT. Translated: CASSLGTGVNQPQHF.

This clone was seen once. V gene TRBV11-1 combines with J gene TRBJ1-2; D not resolved. Germline loops: CDR1 SGHAT, CDR2 FQDESV (reference sequence). Trimming pared 3 bases from V and 2 bases from J, leaving 7 bases between. This CDR3 has 13 amino acids. The CDR3 nucleotides are TGTGCCAGCAGCTTCTCGGGGAACTATGGCTACACCTTC. Amino acid sequence: CASSFSGNYGYTF.

The chain is built from TRBV29-1 and TRBJ2-1, with 7 bases aligning to TRBD1. Per the germline V gene, CDR1 is SQVTM and CDR2 is ANQGSEA. V lost 2 bases, J lost 8 bases, and 9 bases stayed unmatched. The CDR3 extends over 14 amino acids. CDR3 sequence reads: CSVEFAGGYDEQFF. The CDR3 region has the DNA TGCAGCGTTGAATTCGCAGGGGGATACGATGAGCAGTTCTTC.

The chain carries TRBV27 and TRBJ1-2; tentative D call: TRBD1 (6 bases). This CDR3 spans 14 amino acids. Germline V CDR1 and CDR2: MNHEY, SMNVEV (reference sequence). Trimming cost V 3 bases and J 2 bases, with 10 bases left between them. CDR3: CASSFRGQNYGYTF. DNA of the CDR3: TGTGCCAGCAGTTTCCGCGGACAGAACTATGGCTACACCTTC.

The rearrangement uses TRBV30 and TRBJ2-5; possibly TRBD2 for D (5 bases). V was clipped by 2 bases and J by 7 bases, with 20 bases between them. The CDR3 is 15 residues long. The germline V gene encodes CDR1 GTSNPN and CDR2 SVGIG (reference sequence). The CDR3 DNA is TGTGCCTGGAGTTCCGGCCCTGAGGGCCTAGGGACCCAGTACTTC. Translation: CAWSSGPEGLGTQYF.

The chain joins TRBV7-3 to TRBJ2-3; no clear D. V was cut by 0 bases and J by 6 bases, with 7 bases left in between. This CDR3 spans 13 amino acids. Per the germline V gene, CDR1 is SGHTA and CDR2 is FQGTGA. This chain's CDR3 is CASSLTSSDTQYF. The DNA for the CDR3 is TGTGCCAGCAGCTTAACCTCCTCTGATACGCAGTATTTT.

The gene calls are TRBV9 and TRBJ2-5, with TRBD2 matching over 13 bases. The CDR3 length is 16 residues. CDR1 is SGDLS, CDR2 YYNGEE, per germline. The V and J ends lost 3 bases and 5 bases, in that order; junction bases with no gene match: 7. The CDR3 protein is CASSGGLAGALETQYF. The CDR3, as DNA: TGTGCCAGCAGCGGAGGACTAGCGGGAGCTCTGGAGACCCAGTACTTC. The variable domain in full, completed from reference TRBV9 and TRBJ2-5, reads DSGVTQTPKHLITATGQRVTLRCSPRSGDLSVYWYQQSLDQGLQFLIQYYNGEERAKGNILERFSAQQFPDLHSELNLSSLELGDSALYFCASSGGLAGALETQYFGPGTRLLVL.

This clone was observed a few times. The chain has TRBV2 and TRBJ2-1; D is perhaps TRBD1 (5 bases). CDR1 SNHLY and CDR2 FYNNEI come from the germline V gene. V lost 3 bases to trimming and J lost 3 bases, with 6 bases between them. This CDR3 is 13 amino acids long. CDR3 nucleotide sequence: TGTGCCAGCAGTGACAGGGTCTACAATGAGCAGTTCTTC. It specifies CASSDRVYNEQFF.

As concerns this clone: In the same sample, other DNA sequences code for this CDR3. The chain links TRBV27 to TRBJ2-7; TRBD1 matches 7 bases. The CDR3 is 12 amino acids. V shed 5 bases and J 2 bases; nucleotides not matched to a gene: 0. Germline CDR1 reads MNHEY; CDR2 reads SMNVEV (reference sequence). CDR3 DNA: TGTGCCAGCAGTGACAGGGCCTACGAGCAGTACTTC. Its translation is CASSDRAYEQYF.

The rearrangement uses TRBV30 and TRBJ2-2, with D hard to call. V dropped 0 bases and J dropped 4 bases, with 9 bases sitting between them. The CDR3 runs 14 residues. In germline, CDR1 is GTSNPN, CDR2 SVGIG (reference sequence). The CDR3 is CAWSVLRSTGELFF. DNA for the CDR3: TGTGCCTGGAGTGTACTACGTAGCACCGGGGAGCTGTTTTTT.

The V call is TRBV5-1, the J call TRBJ2-7; D call uncertain. This CDR3 region has 11 residues. Trimming shortened V by 0 bases and J by 10 bases, and 8 bases separated the two germline ends. Germline V gene lookup returns CDR1 SGHRS and CDR2 YFSETQ. The CDR3 sequence: CASSLDSYQYF. The CDR3 nucleotides read TGCGCCAGCAGCTTGGATTCCTACCAGTACTTC. Full variable domain (missing parts from reference TRBV5-1 and TRBJ2-7): KAGVTQTPRYLIKTRGQQVTLSCSPISGHRSVSWYQQTPGQGLQFLFEYFSETQRNKGNFPGRFSGRQFSNSRSEMNVSTLELGDSALYLCASSLDSYQYFGPGTRLTVT.

This clone was observed a handful of times. The chain joins TRBV7-9 to TRBJ2-5; no clear D. The germline V gene has CDR1 SEHNR and CDR2 FQNEAQ (reference sequence). The CDR3 covers 12 residues. Trimming removed 2 bases from V and 3 bases from J, with 4 bases in between. The CDR3 coding sequence is TGTGCCAGCAGCTTAACGAAAGAGACCCAGTACTTC. This gives the protein CASSLTKETQYF.

The genes are TRBV15 and TRBJ1-2; TRBD1 is a possible D gene (5 bases). Trimming pared 0 bases from V and 1 base from J, leaving 6 bases between. CDR1 LNHNV and CDR2 YYDKDF come from the germline V gene (reference sequence). This CDR3 has 14 amino acids. CDR3 sequence (DNA): TGTGCCACCAGCAGAGAGAGGGGTAACTATGGCTACACCTTC. This gives the protein CATSRERGNYGYTF.

A few counts support this clone. CDR3 region: CASSFQADQPQHF. CDR3 sequence (DNA): TGTGCCAGCAGTTTTCAGGCGGATCAGCCCCAGCATTTT. The chain is built from TRBV28 and TRBJ1-5; no clear D gene. V lost 3 bases and J 5 bases, leaving 8 bases between the germline ends. Germline V gene sequence: CDR1 MDHEN, CDR2 SYDVKM. This CDR3 has 13 residues.

The rearrangement joins TRBV5-1 to TRBJ2-7; 13 positions match TRBD2. V was clipped by 2 bases and J by 7 bases; unmatched bases: 9. CDR1 is SGHRS, CDR2 YFSETQ, per germline. The CDR3 has 16 residues. The CDR3 loop is CASSLGSGLAGVEQYF. Written as DNA, the CDR3 is TGCGCCAGCAGCTTAGGTAGTGGACTAGCGGGAGTTGAGCAGTACTTC.

The V call is TRBV30, the J call TRBJ2-7, with D perhaps matching TRBD1 (6 bases). Germline CDR1 reads GTSNPN; CDR2 reads SVGIG (reference sequence). The CDR3 consists of 12 residues. The V end lost 2 bases, the J end lost 4 bases, and 9 bases lay between the germline ends. The CDR3 DNA is TGTGCCTGGAGTCAACAGGGATACGAGCAGTACTTC. Translated: CAWSQQGYEQYF.

This chain joins TRBV28 and TRBJ2-7; D not resolved. The V and J ends lost 6 bases and 0 bases respectively, with 6 bases between them. The CDR3 has 12 residues. Looked up from germline, CDR1 is MDHEN and CDR2 is SYDVKM. The CDR3 is CASSPVSYEQYF. CDR3 nucleotides: TGTGCCAGCAGCCCAGTCTCCTACGAGCAGTACTTC. The full variable domain, its missing parts supplied by reference TRBV28 and TRBJ2-7, is DVKVTQSSRYLVKRTGEKVFLECVQDMDHENMFWYRQDPGLGLRLIYFSYDVKMKEKGDIPEGYSVSREKKERFSLILESASTNQTSMYLCASSPVSYEQYFGPGTRLTVT.

The V and J genes are TRBV28 and TRBJ1-2, with D hard to call. There are 12 residues in the CDR3. The V end lost 4 bases, the J end lost 7 bases, and 10 bases lay between the germline ends. Germline V gene data show CDR1 as MDHEN and CDR2 as SYDVKM. The CDR3 loop is CASSSPVTGYTF. The CDR3 DNA is TGTGCCAGCAGTTCCCCGGTCACTGGCTACACCTTC.

This sequence joins TRBV19 and TRBJ2-7; D is ambiguous. V gave up 10 bases and J gave up 0 bases, with 13 bases separating them. Germline CDR1 is LNHDA and CDR2 is SQIVND (reference sequence). The CDR3 totals 13 residues. For the CDR3, the DNA is TGTGCCACCCGCCCGGATAACTCCTACGAGCAGTACTTC. It yields the protein CATRPDNSYEQYF.

The rearrangement uses TRBV11-2 and TRBJ1-2; D is undetermined. The length of the CDR3 is 15 residues. The V gene lost 0 bases and the J gene lost 6 bases, with 14 bases spanning the gap. Germline CDR1 reads SGHAT; CDR2 reads FQNNGV. The CDR3 DNA is TGTGCCAGCAGCTTAGATAGGGCCTCCCCCCATGGCTACACCTTC. It specifies CASSLDRASPHGYTF. Full variable domain (missing parts from reference TRBV11-2 and TRBJ1-2): EAGVAQSPRYKIIEKRQSVAFWCNPISGHATLYWYQQILGQGPKLLIQFQNNGVVDDSQLPKDRFSAERLKGVDSTLKIQPAKLEDSAVYLCASSLDRASPHGYTFGSGTRLTVV.

This clone appeared a single time. This rearrangement joins TRBV7-6 to TRBJ2-7; 8 bases are shared with TRBD2. V gave up 5 bases and J gave up 4 bases; unmatched junction bases: 10. Germline lookup yields CDR1 SGHVS and CDR2 FNYEAQ. The CDR3 runs 15 residues. Here the CDR3 reads CASSHSGLASYEQYF. The CDR3 region has the DNA TGTGCCAGCAGCCACTCCGGACTAGCTAGTTACGAGCAGTACTTC.

This chain connects TRBV28 to TRBJ2-7; 7 bases match TRBD1. The CDR3 has 13 amino acids. Trimming cost V 11 bases and J 1 base; bases outside gene matches: 8. CDR1 is MDHEN and CDR2 is SYDVKM in the germline V gene. The CDR3 DNA sequence: TGTGCCGGAGGTTCGGGACAGTCCTACGAGCAGTACTTC. As protein: CAGGSGQSYEQYF. The full variable domain, completed using reference TRBV28 and TRBJ2-7, is DVKVTQSSRYLVKRTGEKVFLECVQDMDHENMFWYRQDPGLGLRLIYFSYDVKMKEKGDIPEGYSVSREKKERFSLILESASTNQTSMYLCAGGSGQSYEQYFGPGTRLTVT.

This chain joins TRBV7-6 and TRBJ2-7; TRBD1 matches 9 bases. The CDR3 spans 15 residues. The germline CDR1 and CDR2 sequences are SGHVS and FNYEAQ. V lost 0 bases, J lost 5 bases, and 5 bases stayed unmatched. The CDR3 nucleotides are TGTGCCAGCAGCTTAGCGGGACAGGGATGGGACGAGCAGTACTTC. Amino acid sequence: CASSLAGQGWDEQYF.

The chain recombines TRBV19 with TRBJ2-7; 10 bases fit TRBD2. V was clipped by 6 bases and J by 5 bases; unmatched bases: 4. This CDR3 spans 13 amino acids. The germline CDR1 and CDR2 sequences are LNHDA and SQIVND (reference sequence). This chain's CDR3 is CASRAGGLHEQYF. CDR3 DNA: TGTGCCAGTAGAGCGGGAGGGCTACACGAGCAGTACTTC.

The chain uses TRBV27 and TRBJ1-5, with TRBD1 matching over 7 bases. CDR3 length: 12 residues. Losses at the gene ends were 9 bases for V and 5 bases for J; bases not matched to a gene: 4. Germline lookup yields CDR1 MNHEY and CDR2 SMNVEV (reference sequence). The CDR3 nucleotides are TGTGCCAGTCAAACAGGGGATCAGCCCCAGCATTTT. Translating it yields CASQTGDQPQHF.

V usage is TRBV6-1 and J usage is TRBJ2-1, with D hard to call. This CDR3 spans 12 amino acids. The ends were cut back, 3 bases at V and 8 bases at J, with 8 bases in the middle. Germline V gene lookup returns CDR1 MNHNS and CDR2 SASEGT. CDR3 region: CASSEMVDEQFF. DNA for the CDR3: TGTGCCAGCAGTGAGATGGTCGATGAGCAGTTCTTC.

The chain recombines TRBV29-1 with TRBJ1-1; D call uncertain. Per the germline V gene, CDR1 is SQVTM and CDR2 is ANQGSEA. The germline V and J ends were trimmed by 4 bases and 0 bases, with 6 bases remaining between them. CDR3 size: 12 residues. In nucleotides, the CDR3 is TGCAGCGTTGGTGGCTTGAACACTGAAGCTTTCTTT. This gives the protein CSVGGLNTEAFF.